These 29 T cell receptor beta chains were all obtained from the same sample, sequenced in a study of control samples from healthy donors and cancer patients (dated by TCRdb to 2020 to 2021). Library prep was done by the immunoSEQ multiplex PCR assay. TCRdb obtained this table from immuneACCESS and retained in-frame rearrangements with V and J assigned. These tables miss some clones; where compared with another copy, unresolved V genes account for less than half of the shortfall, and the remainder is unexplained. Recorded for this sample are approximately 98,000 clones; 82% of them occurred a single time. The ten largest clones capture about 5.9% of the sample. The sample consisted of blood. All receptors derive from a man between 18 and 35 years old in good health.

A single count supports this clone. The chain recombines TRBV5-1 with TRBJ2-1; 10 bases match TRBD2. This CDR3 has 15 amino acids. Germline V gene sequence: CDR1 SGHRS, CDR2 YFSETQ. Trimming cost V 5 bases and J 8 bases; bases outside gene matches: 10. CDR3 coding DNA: TGCGCCAGCAGTCGTACTAGCGGGGTTTGGGATGAGCAGTTCTTC. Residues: CASSRTSGVWDEQFF.

This chain's CDR3 is CASSVGALSEQYF. CDR3 nucleotides: TGTGCCAGCAGCGTAGGGGCCCTGTCCGAGCAGTACTTC. The chain has TRBV9 and TRBJ2-7, with D hard to call. Germline V gene data show CDR1 as SGDLS and CDR2 as YYNGEE. Trimming removed 0 bases at V and 6 bases at J, with 10 bases between. The CDR3 is made up of 13 amino acids.

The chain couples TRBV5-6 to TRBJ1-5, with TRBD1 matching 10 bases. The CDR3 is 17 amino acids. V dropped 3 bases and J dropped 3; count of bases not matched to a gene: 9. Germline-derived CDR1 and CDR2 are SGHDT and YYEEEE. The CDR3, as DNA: TGTGCCAGCAGCTCTCTCCGGGACAGGGGACTCAATCAGCCCCAGCATTTT. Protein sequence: CASSSLRDRGLNQPQHF.

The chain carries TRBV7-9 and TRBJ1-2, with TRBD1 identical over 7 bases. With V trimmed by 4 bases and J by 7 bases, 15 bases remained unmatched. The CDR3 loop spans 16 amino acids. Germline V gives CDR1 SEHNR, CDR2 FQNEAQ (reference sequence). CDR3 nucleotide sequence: TGTGCCAGCAGCTCCGGCCCCACAGGGGATCGGCGTGGCTACACCTTC. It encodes CASSSGPTGDRRGYTF.

CDR3 coding DNA: TGTGCCAGCAGCGATCTGACAGGGGGCGCAGAAGATACGCAGTATTTT. It codes for CASSDLTGGAEDTQYF. This rearrangement joins TRBV5-5 to TRBJ2-3, with TRBD1 matching 10 bases. CDR1 and CDR2 from the germline V gene are SGHKS and YYEKEE (reference sequence). V lost 4 bases to trimming and J lost 5 bases; unmatched junction nucleotides: 10. The CDR3 sequence is 16 residues long.

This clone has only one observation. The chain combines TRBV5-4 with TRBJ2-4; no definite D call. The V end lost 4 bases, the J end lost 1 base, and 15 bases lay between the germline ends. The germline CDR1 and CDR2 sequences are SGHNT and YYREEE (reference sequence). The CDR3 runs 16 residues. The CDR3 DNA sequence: TGTGCCAGCAGCCGCCCGGACCTCGTGGCCAAAAACATTCAGTACTTC. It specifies CASSRPDLVAKNIQYF.

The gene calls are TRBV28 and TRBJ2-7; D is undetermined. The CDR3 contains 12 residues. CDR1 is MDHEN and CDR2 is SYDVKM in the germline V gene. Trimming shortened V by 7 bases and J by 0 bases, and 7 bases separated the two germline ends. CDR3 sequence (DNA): TGTGCCAGCATGAGGAGCTCCTACGAGCAGTACTTC. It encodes CASMRSSYEQYF.

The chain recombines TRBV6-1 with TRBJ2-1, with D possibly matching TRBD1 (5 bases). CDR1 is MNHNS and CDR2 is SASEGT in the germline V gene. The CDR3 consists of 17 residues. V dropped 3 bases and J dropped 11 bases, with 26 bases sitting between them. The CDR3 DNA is TGTGCCAGCAGTGAGGGGCATGGCAGGACCTACATATGGAAGCAGTTCTTC. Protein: CASSEGHGRTYIWKQFF.

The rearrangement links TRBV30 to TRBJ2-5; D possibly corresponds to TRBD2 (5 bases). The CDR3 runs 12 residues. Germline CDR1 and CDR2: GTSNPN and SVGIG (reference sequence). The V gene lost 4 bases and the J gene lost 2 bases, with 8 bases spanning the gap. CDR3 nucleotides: TGTGCCTGGAACGAGGGACAAGAGACCCAGTACTTC. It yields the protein CAWNEGQETQYF.

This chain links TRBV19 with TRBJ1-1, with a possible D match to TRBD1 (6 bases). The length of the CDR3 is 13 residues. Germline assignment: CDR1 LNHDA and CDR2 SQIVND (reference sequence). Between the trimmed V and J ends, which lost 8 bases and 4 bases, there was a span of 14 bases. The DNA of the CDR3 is TGTGCCAGTGAGGAGGGGGTAAGCACTGAAGCTTTCTTT. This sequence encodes CASEEGVSTEAFF.

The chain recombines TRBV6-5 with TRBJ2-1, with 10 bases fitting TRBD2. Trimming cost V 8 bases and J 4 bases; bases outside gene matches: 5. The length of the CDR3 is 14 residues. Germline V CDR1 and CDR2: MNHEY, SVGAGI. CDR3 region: CASARTSGYNEQFF. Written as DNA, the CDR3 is TGTGCCAGCGCCCGGACTAGCGGTTACAATGAGCAGTTCTTC.

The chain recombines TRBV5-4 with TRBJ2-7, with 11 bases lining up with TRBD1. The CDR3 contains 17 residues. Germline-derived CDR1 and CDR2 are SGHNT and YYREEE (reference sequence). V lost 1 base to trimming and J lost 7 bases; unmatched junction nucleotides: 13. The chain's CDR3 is CASSLYPGQGVSGEQYV. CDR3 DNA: TGTGCCAGCAGCTTGTATCCGGGACAGGGGGTTTCGGGAGAGCAGTACGTC.

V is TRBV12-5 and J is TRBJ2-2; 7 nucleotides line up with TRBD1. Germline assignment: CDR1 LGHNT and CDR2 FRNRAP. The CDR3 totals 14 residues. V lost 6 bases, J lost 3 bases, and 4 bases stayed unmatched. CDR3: CASGGDSDTGELFF. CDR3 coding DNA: TGTGCTAGTGGCGGGGACAGCGACACCGGGGAGCTGTTTTTT. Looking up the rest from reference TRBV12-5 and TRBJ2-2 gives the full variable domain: DARVTQTPRHKVTEMGQEVTMRCQPILGHNTVFWYRQTMMQGLELLAYFRNRAPLDDSGMPKDRFSAEMPDATLATLKIQPSEPRDSAVYFCASGGDSDTGELFFGEGSRLTVL.

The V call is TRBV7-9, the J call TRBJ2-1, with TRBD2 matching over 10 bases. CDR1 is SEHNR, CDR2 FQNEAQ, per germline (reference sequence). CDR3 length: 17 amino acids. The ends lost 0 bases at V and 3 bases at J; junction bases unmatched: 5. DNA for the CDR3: TGTGCCAGCAGCTTAGCGATAGCGGGGGGCTTCTACAATGAGCAGTTCTTC. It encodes CASSLAIAGGFYNEQFF.

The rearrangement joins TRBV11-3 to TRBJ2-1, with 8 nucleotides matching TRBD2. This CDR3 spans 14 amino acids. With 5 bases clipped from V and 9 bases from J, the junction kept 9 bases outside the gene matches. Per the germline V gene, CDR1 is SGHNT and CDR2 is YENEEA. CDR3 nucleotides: TGTGCCAGCAGCCCCTTTTCGGGGGGGCGTGAGCAGTTCTTC. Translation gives CASSPFSGGREQFF.

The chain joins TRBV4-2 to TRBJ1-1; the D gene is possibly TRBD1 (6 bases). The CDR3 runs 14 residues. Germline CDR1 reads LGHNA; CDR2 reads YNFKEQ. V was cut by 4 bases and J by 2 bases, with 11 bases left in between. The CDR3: CASSLRTVNTEAFF. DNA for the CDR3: TGTGCCAGCAGCCTCAGGACAGTAAACACTGAAGCTTTCTTT.

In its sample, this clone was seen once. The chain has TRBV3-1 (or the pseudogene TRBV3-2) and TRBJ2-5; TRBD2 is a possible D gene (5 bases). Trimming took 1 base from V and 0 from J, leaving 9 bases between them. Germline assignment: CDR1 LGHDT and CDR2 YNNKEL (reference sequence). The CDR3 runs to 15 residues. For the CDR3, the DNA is TGTGCCAGCAGCCAAGCTGAGGGCAACCAAGAGACCCAGTACTTC. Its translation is CASSQAEGNQETQYF.

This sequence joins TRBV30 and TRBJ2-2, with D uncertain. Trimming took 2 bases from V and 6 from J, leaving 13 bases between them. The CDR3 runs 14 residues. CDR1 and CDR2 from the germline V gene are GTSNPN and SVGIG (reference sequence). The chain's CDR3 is CAWSLRRVAGELFF. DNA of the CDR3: TGTGCCTGGAGTCTCCGCCGGGTCGCCGGGGAGCTGTTTTTT.

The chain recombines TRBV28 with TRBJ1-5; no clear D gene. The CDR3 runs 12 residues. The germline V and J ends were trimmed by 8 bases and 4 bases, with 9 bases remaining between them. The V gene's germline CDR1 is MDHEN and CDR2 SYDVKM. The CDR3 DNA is TGTGCCAGCCTTTCCCTTAATCAGCCCCAGCATTTT. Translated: CASLSLNQPQHF. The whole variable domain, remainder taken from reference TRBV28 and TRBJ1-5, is DVKVTQSSRYLVKRTGEKVFLECVQDMDHENMFWYRQDPGLGLRLIYFSYDVKMKEKGDIPEGYSVSREKKERFSLILESASTNQTSMYLCASLSLNQPQHFGDGTRLSIL.

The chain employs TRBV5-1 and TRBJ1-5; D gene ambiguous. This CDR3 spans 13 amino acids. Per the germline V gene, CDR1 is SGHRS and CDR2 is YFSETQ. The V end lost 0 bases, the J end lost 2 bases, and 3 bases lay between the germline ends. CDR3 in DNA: TGCGCCAGCAGCTTGGTCGGCAATCAGCCCCAGCATTTT. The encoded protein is CASSLVGNQPQHF.

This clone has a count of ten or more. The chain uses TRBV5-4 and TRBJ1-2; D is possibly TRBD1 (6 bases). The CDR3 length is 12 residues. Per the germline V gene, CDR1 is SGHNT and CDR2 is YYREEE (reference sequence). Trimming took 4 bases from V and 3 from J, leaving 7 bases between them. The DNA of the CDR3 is TGTGCCAGCAGCCGACAGGACTATGGCTACACCTTC. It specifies CASSRQDYGYTF.

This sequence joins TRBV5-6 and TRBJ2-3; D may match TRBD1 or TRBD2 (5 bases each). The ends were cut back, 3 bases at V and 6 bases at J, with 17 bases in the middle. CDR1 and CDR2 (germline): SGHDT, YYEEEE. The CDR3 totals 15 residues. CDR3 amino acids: CASSSGPGLWDTQYF. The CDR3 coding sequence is TGTGCCAGCAGCTCGGGACCCGGCCTTTGGGATACGCAGTATTTT.

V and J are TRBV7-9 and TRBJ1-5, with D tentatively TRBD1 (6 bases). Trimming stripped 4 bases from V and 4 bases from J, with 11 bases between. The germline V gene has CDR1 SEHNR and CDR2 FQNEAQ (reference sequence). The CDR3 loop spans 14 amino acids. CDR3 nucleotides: TGTGCCAGCAGCTCGACAGGATTTAATCAGCCCCAGCATTTT. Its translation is CASSSTGFNQPQHF.

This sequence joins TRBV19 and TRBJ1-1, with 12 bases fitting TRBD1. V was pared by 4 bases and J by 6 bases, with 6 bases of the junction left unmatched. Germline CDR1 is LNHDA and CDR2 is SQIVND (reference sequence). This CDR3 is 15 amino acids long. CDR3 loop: CASSTLGTGGSEAFF. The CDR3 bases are TGTGCCAGTAGTACCCTCGGGACAGGGGGCTCTGAAGCTTTCTTT.

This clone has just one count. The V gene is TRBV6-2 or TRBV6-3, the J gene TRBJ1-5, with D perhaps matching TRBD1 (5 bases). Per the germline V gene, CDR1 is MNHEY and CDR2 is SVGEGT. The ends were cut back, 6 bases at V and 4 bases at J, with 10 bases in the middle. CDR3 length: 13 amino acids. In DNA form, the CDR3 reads TGTGCCAGCAGCCCTGACAGAAATCAGCCCCAGCATTTT. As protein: CASSPDRNQPQHF.

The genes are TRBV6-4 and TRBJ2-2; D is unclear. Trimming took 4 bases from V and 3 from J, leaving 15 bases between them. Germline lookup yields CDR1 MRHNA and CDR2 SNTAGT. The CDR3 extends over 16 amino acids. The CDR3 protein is CASSARSRADTGELFF. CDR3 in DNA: TGTGCCAGCAGTGCCCGGTCCCGGGCCGACACCGGGGAGCTGTTTTTT.

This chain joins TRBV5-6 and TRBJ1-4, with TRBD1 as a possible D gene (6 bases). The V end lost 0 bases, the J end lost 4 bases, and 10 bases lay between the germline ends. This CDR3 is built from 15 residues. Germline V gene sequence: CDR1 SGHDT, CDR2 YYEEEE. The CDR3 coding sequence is TGTGCCAGCAGCTTGGTACAGGGTTTTAATGAAAAACTGTTTTTT. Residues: CASSLVQGFNEKLFF.

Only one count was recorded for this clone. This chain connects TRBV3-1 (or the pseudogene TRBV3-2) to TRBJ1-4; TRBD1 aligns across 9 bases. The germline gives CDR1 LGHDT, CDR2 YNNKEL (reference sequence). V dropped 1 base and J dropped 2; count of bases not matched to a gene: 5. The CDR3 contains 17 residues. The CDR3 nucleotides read TGTGCCAGCAGCCAAGTCGGACAGGGGATTACTAATGAAAAACTGTTTTTT. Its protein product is CASSQVGQGITNEKLFF.

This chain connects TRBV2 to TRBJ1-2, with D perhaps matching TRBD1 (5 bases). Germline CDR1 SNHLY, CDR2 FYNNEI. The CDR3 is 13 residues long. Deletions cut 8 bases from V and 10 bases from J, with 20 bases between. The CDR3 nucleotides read TGTGCCAGCGGGGCCGGGGAGGACAATGACTACACCTTC. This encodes CASGAGEDNDYTF.